This is a list of T cell receptor beta chains from one sample in a study of T cells in Graves' hyperthyroidism and ophthalmopathy. TCRdb re-analysed the multiplex PCR reads in MiXCR, keeping a single row per CDR3 protein. The sample records about 690,000 distinct CDR3 sequences, roughly 17% being singletons. The source material was blood. The receptors come from a man in his forties or fifties with Graves' hyperthyroidism. Both conserved end residues are part of each CDR3. The D gene is left open where the match is weak. Not all rows give a size; the values are once, few, many and, for expanded clones, a class.

TRBV5-1	many	TRBJ1-2	TRBD1	TGCGCCAGCAGCACCGGACAGGGCGTCTATGGCTACACCTTC	CASSTGQGVYGYTF
TRBV2	-	TRBJ2-3	TRBD1	TGTGCCAGCAGCACTGTGACAGGGGCAGATACGCAGTATTTT	CASSTVTGADTQYF
TRBV7-8	many	TRBJ2-2	-	TGTGCCAGCAGCTTAGCAGGACTGAACACCGGGGAGCTGTTTTTT	CASSLAGLNTGELFF
TRBV28	-	TRBJ1-5	TRBD1	TGTGCCAGCAGTTTATTTATTTGGGGACAGGTAGTCCAGCCCCAGCATTTT	CASSLFIWGQVVQPQHF
TRBV12-3/TRBV12-4	-	TRBJ2-3	-	TGTGCCAGCTCTGAATGGGTGGTGATCACAGATACGCAGTATTTT	CASSEWVVITDTQYF
TRBV12-3/TRBV12-4	many	TRBJ2-2	-	TGTGCCAGCAGCTTAGGAATCGGGGAGCTGTTTTTT	CASSLGIGELFF
TRBV13	many	TRBJ2-1	-	TGTGCCAGCAGTTCCGGGACTCAAACTTACAATGAGCAGTTCTTC	CASSSGTQTYNEQFF
TRBV27	many	TRBJ2-2	-	TGTGCCAGCAGTTTACTGGCAGGGTTTGACACCGGGGAGCTGTTTTTT	CASSLLAGFDTGELFF
TRBV4-2	-	TRBJ2-1	TRBD2	TGTGCCAGCAGCCCTGTGAGCGGGACCTACAATGAGCAGTTCTTC	CASSPVSGTYNEQFF
TRBV20-1	-	TRBJ1-1	-	TGCAGTGCTAGGGAGGTAGGGGCCGGTTATAACACTGAAGCTTTCTTT	CSAREVGAGYNTEAFF
TRBV20-1	-	TRBJ2-3	-	TGCAGTGCTAGTGGGGCTAGAGGAGGCCCAGATACGCAGTATTTT	CSASGARGGPDTQYF
TRBV29-1	many	TRBJ2-1	TRBD2	TGCAGCGTTGAAGTTCCTAGCGGGAGTAACCATGAGCAGTTCTTC	CSVEVPSGSNHEQFF
TRBV19	-	TRBJ2-3	-	TGTGCCAGTAGGCCGCCCCTAGCGAGCACAGATACGCAGTATTTT	CASRPPLASTDTQYF
TRBV24-1	few	TRBJ2-7	-	TGTGCCACCAGTGATTTTCGGCAGGGGCCTAGGCAGTACTTC	CATSDFRQGPRQYF
TRBV3-1	few	TRBJ2-1	-	TGTGCCAGCAGCCAAGGTAGGCAGGGAACCAATGAGCAGTTCTTC	CASSQGRQGTNEQFF
TRBV7-3	-	TRBJ2-6	TRBD1	TGTGCCAGCAGCGTATCCGGGACAGGGGAAAATGGGGCCAACGTCCTGACTTTC	CASSVSGTGENGANVLTF
TRBV11-2	few	TRBJ2-2	-	TGTGCCAGCAGCCTCGACGGACTACCATCCAGCGGGGAGCTGTTTTTT	CASSLDGLPSSGELFF
TRBV7-2	few	TRBJ1-1	-	TGTGCCAGCAGCTCAGGAGGGGTGCGGCGGAACACTGAAGCTTTCTTT	CASSSGGVRRNTEAFF
TRBV9	few	TRBJ1-2	TRBD1	TGTGCCAGTGAAAGTGACAGGGGAGAAATCTATGGCTACACCTTC	CASESDRGEIYGYTF
TRBV10-3	few	TRBJ2-7	TRBD2	TGTGCCATCAGGGGGACTAGCGGTACCTACGAGCAGTACTTC	CAIRGTSGTYEQYF
TRBV5-5	-	TRBJ2-1	TRBD2	TGTGCCAGCAGCTTCCGGACTAGCGGGACCTACAATGAGCAGTTCTTC	CASSFRTSGTYNEQFF
TRBV24-1	many	TRBJ2-7	-	TGTGCCACCAGTGACCCGGGGGCTTACGAGCAGTACTTC	CATSDPGAYEQYF
TRBV4-3	-	TRBJ2-1	TRBD1	TGCGCCAGCAGCCAAGACGTCGGGACAGTTCTTAATGAGCAGTTCTTC	CASSQDVGTVLNEQFF
TRBV5-1	many	TRBJ1-6	TRBD1	TGCGCCAGCAGCTCTAAGGACAGGGGAGGATCACCCCTCCACTTT	CASSSKDRGGSPLHF
TRBV12-3/TRBV12-4	-	TRBJ1-5	-	TGTGCCAGCAGTCCCTATCAAAGACAGCCTGATCAGCCCCAGCATTTT	CASSPYQRQPDQPQHF
TRBV6-2/TRBV6-3	many	TRBJ2-5	-	TGTGCCAGCAGCCGAACTAGTACCAACCAAGAGACCCAGTACTTC	CASSRTSTNQETQYF